The sequence of this T cell receptor beta chain was determined in a study of shared clonotypes between healthy human individuals. Overall study findings and caveats: Non-shared clonotypes displayed generation probabilities falling below those of clonotypes present in all four donors.

Profiled with immunoSEQ multiplex PCR; TCRdb holds only in-frame clones, not every one. Here the sample spans some 1 million clones, around 76% being singletons. Germline loops: CDR1 MNHNS, CDR2 SASEGT. The V and J ends lost 2 bases and 5 bases, in that order; junction bases with no gene match: 12. The CDR3 covers 16 residues. This clone turned up a few times. Its antigen is not known. The chain has TRBV6-1 and TRBJ2-7, with 7 positions matching TRBD2. The receptor's source is a man in his late teens or twenties in good health. The sequenced sample consisted of memory CD4+ T cells sorted from blood. The sample's subset: CD45RA-negative fraction. The CDR3 DNA is TGTGCCAGCAGTGAAAAGTGGGGCGGGAGTTCCCACGAGCAGTACTTC. It translates to CASSEKWGGSSHEQYF.